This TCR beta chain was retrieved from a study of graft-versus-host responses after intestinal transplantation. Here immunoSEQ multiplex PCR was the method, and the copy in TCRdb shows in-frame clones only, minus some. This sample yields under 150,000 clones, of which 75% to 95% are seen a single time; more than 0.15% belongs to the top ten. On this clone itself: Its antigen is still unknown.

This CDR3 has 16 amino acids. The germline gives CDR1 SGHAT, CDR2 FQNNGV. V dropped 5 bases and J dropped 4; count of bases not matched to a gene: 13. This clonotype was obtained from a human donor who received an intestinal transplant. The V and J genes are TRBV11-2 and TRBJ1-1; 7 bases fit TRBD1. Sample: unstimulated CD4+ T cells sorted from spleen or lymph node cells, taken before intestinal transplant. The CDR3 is CASSPRRQGGTTEAFF. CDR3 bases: TGTGCCAGCAGCCCTCGACGACAGGGTGGGACCACTGAAGCTTTCTTT.